The 26 T cell receptor beta chains in this list originate from one sample, sequenced in a study of T cells in Graves' hyperthyroidism and ophthalmopathy. Authors of the study amplified TCR beta CDR3 regions from RNA transcripts. First-round RT-PCR of the TCR CDR3 relied on the HTBI primer set. A single record per CDR3 protein comes from TCRdb applying MiXCR to the multiplex PCR reads. The sample has 490,000 or so distinct CDR3 sequences, 15% to 20% seen once. Sequenced input: blood. The receptors were sampled from a woman in her twenties or thirties with Graves' ophthalmopathy.

This clonotype occurred a few times. Here the CDR3 reads CASTAFGTGGDTQYF. In DNA, the CDR3 is TGTGCCAGTACCGCCTTTGGGACAGGGGGAGATACGCAGTATTTT. The chain joins TRBV19 to TRBJ2-3; 11 bases line up with TRBD1. The CDR3 extends over 15 amino acids. The J segment lost 5 bases and the V segment lost 7 bases, leaving 8 bases of the junction unmatched. Germline lookup yields CDR1 LNHDA and CDR2 SQIVND (reference sequence).

This clonotype was recorded a few times. V usage is TRBV6-1 and J usage is TRBJ2-2, with D perhaps matching TRBD2 (5 bases). The CDR3 has 15 residues. Trimming left V 6 bases short and J 3 bases short, with 14 bases between. In germline, CDR1 is MNHNS, CDR2 SASEGT. CDR3 nucleotides: TGTGCCAGCAGGAAATCACTAGGAGACACCGGGGAGCTGTTTTTT. It codes for CASRKSLGDTGELFF.

This clonotype was recorded at least ten times. The V call is TRBV27, the J call TRBJ1-2; D is possibly TRBD1 (6 bases). This CDR3 has 14 residues. V lost 5 bases and J 8 bases, leaving 18 bases between the germline ends. The V gene's germline CDR1 is MNHEY and CDR2 SMNVEV (reference sequence). CDR3 DNA: TGTGCCAGCAGTCAGCACAGGGCCGGCGGCGGCTACACCTTC. Its protein is CASSQHRAGGGYTF.

The table lists this clonotype with a count of one. The rearrangement links TRBV5-6 to TRBJ2-7, with TRBD1 as a possible D gene (5 bases). This CDR3 has 14 amino acids. V lost 0 bases, J lost 3 bases, and 10 bases lay in between. Germline values: CDR1 SGHDT, CDR2 YYEEEE. The CDR3 region is CASSLEGDDYEQYF. Here the CDR3 DNA reads TGTGCCAGCAGCTTGGAAGGGGATGACTACGAGCAGTACTTC. Full variable domain (remainder filled in from reference TRBV5-6 and TRBJ2-7): DAGVTQSPTHLIKTRGQQVTLRCSPKSGHDTVSWYQQALGQGPQFIFQYYEEEERQRGNFPDRFSGHQFPNYSSELNVNALLLGDSALYLCASSLEGDDYEQYFGPGTRLTVT.

This clonotype was counted at least ten times. This chain connects TRBV29-1 to TRBJ2-5, with 10 nucleotides matching TRBD2. The CDR3 consists of 13 residues. The trim removed 5 bases at V and 4 bases at J, leaving 4 bases unmatched. Germline V gene data show CDR1 as SQVTM and CDR2 as ANQGSEA. The CDR3 is CSVTVAGGETQYF. The CDR3 DNA is TGCAGCGTTACAGTAGCGGGAGGAGAGACCCAGTACTTC. Full variable domain (missing parts from reference TRBV29-1 and TRBJ2-5): SAVISQKPSRDICQRGTSLTIQCQVDSQVTMMFWYRQQPGQSLTLIATANQGSEATYESGFVIDKFPISRPNLTFSTLTVSNMSPEDSSIYLCSVTVAGGETQYFGPGTRLLVL.

V gene TRBV7-2 combines with J gene TRBJ1-1; D may be TRBD1 (6 bases). V lost 3 bases, J lost 11 bases, and 16 bases lay in between. The germline V gene has CDR1 SGHTA and CDR2 FQGNSA. The CDR3 is 13 residues long. Here the CDR3 reads CASSFTGTKGAFF. The CDR3 DNA sequence: TGTGCCAGCAGCTTTACCGGGACAAAAGGGGCTTTCTTT.

This clonotype has only a few counts. The V and J genes are TRBV4-1 and TRBJ2-7; 9 bases line up with TRBD2. Per the germline V gene, CDR1 is MGHRA and CDR2 is YSYEKL. Unmatched junction bases numbered 3, after V lost 1 base and J lost 2 bases. This CDR3 is 15 amino acids long. CDR3 amino acids: CASSQVAGVTYEQYF. As DNA, the CDR3 is TGCGCCAGCAGCCAAGTAGCGGGAGTTACCTACGAGCAGTACTTC.

This clonotype was seen at least ten times. This sequence joins TRBV2 and TRBJ1-4; no clear D. Germline V gene data show CDR1 as SNHLY and CDR2 as FYNNEI. Trimming left V 4 bases short and J 0 bases short, with 9 bases between. The CDR3 length is 15 residues. CDR3 nucleotide sequence: TGTGCCAGCAGTGGGAGGCTAGCAACTAATGAAAAACTGTTTTTT. It is translated as CASSGRLATNEKLFF.

At least ten counts were recorded for this clonotype. The chain joins TRBV6-1 to TRBJ2-7, with D possibly matching TRBD1 (7 bases). From germline, CDR1 is MNHNS and CDR2 SASEGT. Trimming took 6 bases from V and 0 from J, leaving 21 bases between them. The CDR3 covers 17 residues. CDR3 sequence: CASRYRGPGLLSYEQYF. CDR3 coding DNA: TGTGCCAGCAGGTACAGGGGCCCGGGACTCCTCTCCTACGAGCAGTACTTC.

This clonotype was detected ten times or more. The chain recombines TRBV11-2 with TRBJ2-1; 11 nucleotides agree with TRBD2. CDR3 length: 14 residues. V shed 5 bases and J 5 bases; nucleotides not matched to a gene: 2. The germline V gene has CDR1 SGHAT and CDR2 FQNNGV. CDR3 coding DNA: TGTGCCAGCAGCGTGGGACTAGCGGACAATGAGCAGTTCTTC. As protein: CASSVGLADNEQFF.

This clonotype was observed many times. The chain uses TRBV30 and TRBJ1-1; 7 bases map to TRBD1. The CDR3 is 13 amino acids. The V and J ends lost 2 bases and 7 bases, in that order; junction bases with no gene match: 7. Germline lookup yields CDR1 GTSNPN and CDR2 SVGIG (reference sequence). Here the CDR3 reads CAWSLDRAFEAFF. The CDR3 bases are TGTGCCTGGAGTCTCGACAGGGCTTTTGAAGCTTTCTTT. The variable domain in full, completed from reference TRBV30 and TRBJ1-1, reads SQTIHQWPATLVQPVGSPLSLECTVEGTSNPNLYWYRQAAGRGLQLLFYSVGIGQISSEVPQNLSASRPQDRQFILSSKKLLLSDSGFYLCAWSLDRAFEAFFGQGTRLTVV.

The gene calls are TRBV28 and TRBJ2-3; D may match TRBD1 or TRBD2 (5 bases each). The CDR3 sequence is 15 residues long. V was cut by 5 bases and J by 2 bases, with 14 bases left in between. In germline, CDR1 is MDHEN, CDR2 SYDVKM. This CDR3 is CASSLGDGDTDTQYF. The CDR3 region has the DNA TGTGCCAGCAGTCTGGGGGACGGGGACACAGATACGCAGTATTTT.

The chain combines TRBV6-4 with TRBJ1-6; the D is unclear. The ends were cut back, 2 bases at V and 5 bases at J, with 16 bases in the middle. Germline loops: CDR1 MRHNA, CDR2 SNTAGT. CDR3 length: 17 residues. The CDR3 is CASSDHLKLPNNSPLHF. The CDR3 nucleotides are TGTGCCAGCAGTGACCACCTTAAGCTGCCAAATAATTCACCCCTCCACTTT.

This rearrangement joins TRBV5-1 to TRBJ1-1, with 9 positions matching TRBD1. This CDR3 is built from 14 residues. CDR1 and CDR2 from the germline V gene are SGHRS and YFSETQ. The V and J ends lost 4 bases and 7 bases, in that order; junction bases with no gene match: 8. CDR3 protein: CASSLPGQGIEAFF. The CDR3 bases are TGCGCCAGCAGCCTTCCGGGACAGGGTATTGAAGCTTTCTTT. The variable domain in full, with the rest retrieved from reference TRBV5-1 and TRBJ1-1, is KAGVTQTPRYLIKTRGQQVTLSCSPISGHRSVSWYQQTPGQGLQFLFEYFSETQRNKGNFPGRFSGRQFSNSRSEMNVSTLELGDSALYLCASSLPGQGIEAFFGQGTRLTVV.

This clonotype was picked up one time. The chain recombines TRBV27 with TRBJ2-5, with D tentatively TRBD2 (5 bases). Germline assignment: CDR1 MNHEY and CDR2 SMNVEV (reference sequence). The V end was cut by 2 bases, the J end by 14 bases, with 12 bases between. The CDR3 sequence is 11 residues long. The CDR3 loop reads CASSLGLKVYF. CDR3 DNA sequence: TGTGCCAGCAGTTTAGGACTGAAGGTTTACTTC.

This sequence joins TRBV25-1 and TRBJ2-5, with D hard to call. The CDR3 is 14 amino acids. The germline V gene encodes CDR1 MGHDK and CDR2 SYGVNS. V gave up 0 bases and J gave up 5 bases, with 10 bases separating them. CDR3 in DNA: TGTGCCAGCAGTGAATACGGCGGTCGGGAGACCCAGTACTTC. Translated, it gives CASSEYGGRETQYF.

This clonotype has only a few counts. The J gene is TRBJ1-4, the V gene TRBV7-9, with a possible D match to TRBD1 (6 bases). The ends were cut back, 6 bases at V and 0 bases at J, with 14 bases in the middle. This CDR3 spans 16 amino acids. Germline CDR1 SEHNR, CDR2 FQNEAQ (reference sequence). The CDR3 bases are TGTGCCAGCAGACCCTCCGGGGGCGCAACTAATGAAAAACTGTTTTTT. Amino acid sequence: CASRPSGGATNEKLFF.

The gene calls are TRBV28 and TRBJ1-4; 7 positions match TRBD1. Germline CDR1 MDHEN, CDR2 SYDVKM. V gave up 4 bases and J gave up 7 bases; unmatched junction bases: 9. This CDR3 is 15 amino acids long. The CDR3 sequence: CASSSSTGYSEKLFF. CDR3 sequence (DNA): TGTGCCAGCAGTTCCTCGACAGGGTATAGTGAAAAACTGTTTTTT.

Many counts were recorded for this clonotype. This chain joins TRBV30 and TRBJ2-4; unclear D gene. The CDR3 sequence is 13 residues long. Germline assignment: CDR1 GTSNPN and CDR2 SVGIG (reference sequence). Trimming stripped 3 bases from V and 0 bases from J, with 6 bases between. CDR3 sequence reads: CAWSNGAKNIQYF. The CDR3 DNA is TGTGCCTGGAGCAATGGAGCCAAAAACATTCAGTACTTC.

In DNA form, the CDR3 reads TGTGCCAGCAGTTTAGAGGTTTCAGGTCGGGGTGAAAAACTGTTTTTT. It is translated as CASSLEVSGRGEKLFF. The chain has TRBV12-3 or TRBV12-4 and TRBJ1-4; D is ambiguous. The V and J ends lost 1 base and 7 bases respectively, with 16 bases between them. CDR3 length: 16 residues.

This clonotype was seen many times. The rearrangement links TRBV28 to TRBJ2-3; 11 bases are shared with TRBD2. CDR1 MDHEN and CDR2 SYDVKM come from the germline V gene. The J segment lost 2 bases and the V segment lost 4 bases, leaving 8 bases of the junction unmatched. The CDR3 spans 17 residues. The CDR3, as DNA: TGTGCCAGCAGTTATGGACTAGCGGGCGCTTTCACAGATACGCAGTATTTT. Amino acid sequence: CASSYGLAGAFTDTQYF.

This clonotype appeared a few times. The J gene is TRBJ2-5, the V gene TRBV18; D unresolved. This CDR3 region has 14 residues. The germline V and J ends were trimmed by 4 bases and 2 bases, with 11 bases remaining between them. Germline V gene data show CDR1 as KGHSH and CDR2 as LQKENI. The CDR3 region has the DNA TGTGCCAGCTCACAAGGCGACGTTCAAGAGACCCAGTACTTC. As protein: CASSQGDVQETQYF. Full variable domain (remainder filled in from reference TRBV18 and TRBJ2-5): NAGVMQNPRHLVRRRGQEARLRCSPMKGHSHVYWYRQLPEEGLKFMVYLQKENIIDESGMPKERFSAEFPKEGPSILRIQQVVRGDSAAYFCASSQGDVQETQYFGPGTRLLVL.

This clonotype was recorded many times. The chain joins TRBV19 to TRBJ1-2, with TRBD1 matching over 10 bases. CDR1 and CDR2 (germline): LNHDA, SQIVND (reference sequence). CDR3 length equals 13 residues. V dropped 6 bases and J dropped 6; count of bases not matched to a gene: 4. CDR3 coding DNA: TGTGCCAGTAGCACGACAGGGGGCGATGGCTACACCTTC. Protein product: CASSTTGGDGYTF.

This clonotype came up many times. The genes are TRBV20-1 and TRBJ2-3; D not certain. CDR3 length equals 14 residues. Germline CDR1 and CDR2: DFQATT and SNEGSKA (reference sequence). Trimming took 5 bases from V and 3 from J, leaving 15 bases between them. CDR3: CSAPLPPATDTQYF. The CDR3 nucleotides read TGCAGTGCTCCTCTTCCCCCCGCTACAGATACGCAGTATTTT.

CDR3 in DNA: TGTGCCAGCAGTTATCTAGCGGGAGGGGACGAGCAGTACTTC. It specifies CASSYLAGGDEQYF. The chain has TRBV6-5 and TRBJ2-7; 12 positions match TRBD2. The CDR3 sequence is 14 residues long. The germline gives CDR1 MNHEY, CDR2 SVGAGI. Trimming took 3 bases from V and 5 from J; bases not matched to a gene: 2.

The chain carries TRBV6-1 and TRBJ1-5; D gene uncertain. The CDR3 has 13 amino acids. Germline lookup yields CDR1 MNHNS and CDR2 SASEGT. V was shortened by 5 bases and J by 7 bases, with 12 bases between the two germline ends. The CDR3: CASSSSLGQPQHF. The CDR3 DNA reads as TGTGCCAGCAGTAGTTCTCTAGGGCAGCCCCAGCATTTT.